This T cell receptor beta chain emerged from a study of T-cell reconstitution after alpha-beta-depleted transplantation in children. Unmatched junction bases numbered 6, after V lost 3 bases and J lost 3 bases. The CDR3 has 16 amino acids. Germline V gives CDR1 LGHNA, CDR2 YNFKEQ. This clonotype was counted ten times or more. The TCRbeta library incorporated unique molecular identifiers. TCRdb independently ran MiXCR on the PCR reads; one entry per CDR3 protein. In the table there are hundreds of thousands of distinct CDR3 sequences, under 15% of which are singletons. This TCR was sampled from a girl aged 2-10 years with congenital amegakaryocytic thrombocytopenia, due to receive a stem cell transplant. The genes are TRBV4-2 and TRBJ2-2, with TRBD2 identical over 8 bases. The source was PBMCs, collected before TCRalphabeta/CD19-depleted stem cell transplant. In DNA, the CDR3 is TGTGCCAGCAGCCATTGGGCGCGGGAGGACACCGGGGAGCTGTTTTTT. This translates into CASSHWAREDTGELFF.